A selection of T cell receptor beta chains follows, all from one sample in a study of blood T cell repertoires in COVID-19. The data were produced by immunoSEQ multiplex PCR, yet TCRdb's version contains in-frame clones alone and is incomplete. The table has around 390,000 clones, about 86% seen once; the top ten hold around 9.3%. The sample taken for sequencing was PBMCs or T cells enriched from blood (not recorded which). These receptors were obtained from a woman between 45 and 60 years old who had recovered from COVID-19. Both conserved end residues are part of each CDR3. The D gene is left open where the match is weak. A clone size is listed for some rows: how often the clone was seen (once, few, many), or a class if it is expanded.

CDR3 DNA: TGTGCCAGTCTACAGGGTAGGAACACTGAAGCTTTCTTT
CDR3 protein: CASLQGRNTEAFF
J gene: TRBJ1-1
clone size: .
D gene: .
V gene: TRBV2

CDR3 DNA: TGTGCCACACACCCCATTTCCTACAATGAGCAGTTCTTC
CDR3 protein: CATHPISYNEQFF
J gene: TRBJ2-1
clone size: .
D gene: .
V gene: TRBV2

CDR3 DNA: TGTGCCAGCAGCCAAACACAGGGGAGCCACGAGCAGTACTTC
CDR3 protein: CASSQTQGSHEQYF
J gene: TRBJ2-7
clone size: .
D gene: TRBD1
V gene: TRBV3-1/TRBV3-2

CDR3 DNA: TGTGCCAGCAGCCAGGGTAGGGGTAGCAATCAGCCCCAGCATTTT
CDR3 protein: CASSQGRGSNQPQHF
J gene: TRBJ1-5
clone size: few
D gene: .
V gene: TRBV3-1/TRBV3-2

CDR3 DNA: TGTGCCAGCGTCTGGAGTGTTCGAAATGAGCAGTTCTTC
CDR3 protein: CASVWSVRNEQFF
J gene: TRBJ2-1
clone size: .
D gene: .
V gene: TRBV2

CDR3 DNA: TGTGCCAGCTCGTACACCGGGGACGAGGGAGGGCCCCAGCATTTT
CDR3 protein: CASSYTGDEGGPQHF
J gene: TRBJ1-5
clone size: once
D gene: .
V gene: TRBV18

CDR3 DNA: TGCGCCAGCAGCTTCTCGGGGGACCCAAGGGAAAAACTGTTTTTT
CDR3 protein: CASSFSGDPREKLFF
J gene: TRBJ1-4
clone size: .
D gene: .
V gene: TRBV5-1

CDR3 DNA: TGTGCCAGCGAATCACTAGCGGGGGGGCGAGGGGCAGATACGCAGTATTTT
CDR3 protein: CASESLAGGRGADTQYF
J gene: TRBJ2-3
clone size: few
D gene: TRBD2
V gene: TRBV28

CDR3 DNA: TGTGCCAGCAGTCCGGGACTAGCGGCTTGGTACCAAGAGACCCAGTACTTC
CDR3 protein: CASSPGLAAWYQETQYF
J gene: TRBJ2-5
clone size: .
D gene: TRBD2
V gene: TRBV28

CDR3 DNA: TGTGCCAGCCGACCCCGGGACAGTCTTGGTATGAACACTGAAGCTTTCTTT
CDR3 protein: CASRPRDSLGMNTEAFF
J gene: TRBJ1-1
clone size: .
D gene: TRBD1
V gene: TRBV7-9

CDR3 DNA: TGTGCCAGCAGTGATCAGCGGGGCGCGACCTACAATGAGCAGTTCTTC
CDR3 protein: CASSDQRGATYNEQFF
J gene: TRBJ2-1
clone size: .
D gene: TRBD2
V gene: TRBV27

CDR3 DNA: TGTGCCAGCAGCTCACAGGGGCTACCTAGGGATCAGCCCCAGCATTTT
CDR3 protein: CASSSQGLPRDQPQHF
J gene: TRBJ1-5
clone size: .
D gene: TRBD1
V gene: TRBV7-8

CDR3 DNA: TGTGCCAGCAGCCCTGAATCACGGGGCACTGAAGCTTTCTTT
CDR3 protein: CASSPESRGTEAFF
J gene: TRBJ1-1
clone size: few
D gene: .
V gene: TRBV14

CDR3 DNA: TGTGCCAGCAGCATAACAGGGACGGGGAACACTGAAGCTTTCTTT
CDR3 protein: CASSITGTGNTEAFF
J gene: TRBJ1-1
clone size: .
D gene: .
V gene: TRBV21-1

CDR3 DNA: TGTGCCAGCAGCGGTAGCGGGGGGGGATTTTCCGGGGAGCTGTTTTTT
CDR3 protein: CASSGSGGGFSGELFF
J gene: TRBJ2-2
clone size: .
D gene: TRBD2
V gene: TRBV9

CDR3 DNA: TGTGCCAGCAGAACCCTACAGGGGATGGGAAGCACTGAAGCTTTCTTT
CDR3 protein: CASRTLQGMGSTEAFF
J gene: TRBJ1-1
clone size: .
D gene: TRBD1
V gene: TRBV2

CDR3 DNA: TGTGCCAGCAGCGCCTATCCCTTGGGGGGGGATGGCTACACCTTC
CDR3 protein: CASSAYPLGGDGYTF
J gene: TRBJ1-2
clone size: .
D gene: .
V gene: TRBV9

CDR3 DNA: TGTGCCAGCACTTTGGGACTTGGCAACTATGGCTACACCTTC
CDR3 protein: CASTLGLGNYGYTF
J gene: TRBJ1-2
clone size: .
D gene: .
V gene: TRBV7-2

CDR3 DNA: TGCAGTGCTGGTGGGGGACAGAACTACGAGCAGTACTTC
CDR3 protein: CSAGGGQNYEQYF
J gene: TRBJ2-7
clone size: .
D gene: TRBD1
V gene: TRBV20-1

CDR3 DNA: TGCGCCAGCAGCTTTGGGGGGCAGGGTGGACAGGGTGAGCAGTTCTTC
CDR3 protein: CASSFGGQGGQGEQFF
J gene: TRBJ2-1
clone size: .
D gene: TRBD1
V gene: TRBV5-1

CDR3 DNA: TGTGCCAGCAGAGAGACACCTTATGGCTACACCTTC
CDR3 protein: CASRETPYGYTF
J gene: TRBJ1-2
clone size: .
D gene: .
V gene: TRBV28

CDR3 DNA: TGTGCCAGCAGCCCAACTTTTCGGGACAAGGCCAACGTCCTGACTTTC
CDR3 protein: CASSPTFRDKANVLTF
J gene: TRBJ2-6
clone size: .
D gene: .
V gene: TRBV7-9

CDR3 DNA: TGCGCCAGCAGCCAAGATCTTCGGCGGGGGTTGGGTAACTATGGCTACACCTTC
CDR3 protein: CASSQDLRRGLGNYGYTF
J gene: TRBJ1-2
clone size: .
D gene: .
V gene: TRBV4-1

CDR3 DNA: TGCGCCAGCAGTGATATGACAGGGGTATCTGACGAGCAGTACTTC
CDR3 protein: CASSDMTGVSDEQYF
J gene: TRBJ2-7
clone size: .
D gene: TRBD1
V gene: TRBV10-2

CDR3 DNA: TGTGCCAGCAGTTTTTGGGCGGGGGGGATTTACGAGCAGTACTTC
CDR3 protein: CASSFWAGGIYEQYF
J gene: TRBJ2-7
clone size: .
D gene: TRBD2
V gene: TRBV27

CDR3 DNA: TGTGCCAGCAGTTCGGACAATGATAATTCACCCCTCCACTTT
CDR3 protein: CASSSDNDNSPLHF
J gene: TRBJ1-6
clone size: once
D gene: .
V gene: TRBV7-9

CDR3 DNA: TGTGCCAGCAGCCAATTGTCAGGCAGGAACTATGGCTACACCTTC
CDR3 protein: CASSQLSGRNYGYTF
J gene: TRBJ1-2
clone size: .
D gene: .
V gene: TRBV3-1/TRBV3-2

CDR3 DNA: TGTGCCTGGATTAGCGGGAGAACTGAAGCTTTCTTT
CDR3 protein: CAWISGRTEAFF
J gene: TRBJ1-1
clone size: .
D gene: .
V gene: TRBV30

CDR3 DNA: TGTGCCAGCAGTGCGTGGACAGCCTCTGGAAACACCATATATTTT
CDR3 protein: CASSAWTASGNTIYF
J gene: TRBJ1-3
clone size: .
D gene: .
V gene: TRBV28

CDR3 DNA: TGTGCCAGCAGTGCCCCGGGGGTAGGGTCACCCCTCCACTTT
CDR3 protein: CASSAPGVGSPLHF
J gene: TRBJ1-6
clone size: .
D gene: .
V gene: TRBV9

CDR3 DNA: TGCGCCAGCAGCCAAGGAACGGGTACCGGGACAAGCTCCTACAATGAGCAGTTCTTC
CDR3 protein: CASSQGTGTGTSSYNEQFF
J gene: TRBJ2-1
clone size: .
D gene: .
V gene: TRBV4-1

CDR3 DNA: TGTGCCAGCAGCCCACCGACAGGGGAAGGCTACACCTTC
CDR3 protein: CASSPPTGEGYTF
J gene: TRBJ1-2
clone size: .
D gene: TRBD1
V gene: TRBV11-2

CDR3 DNA: TGCGCCAGCAGCGTAACAGGCTTGACTGAAGCTTTCTTT
CDR3 protein: CASSVTGLTEAFF
J gene: TRBJ1-1
clone size: .
D gene: .
V gene: TRBV5-1

CDR3 DNA: TGCAGCGCCAAGACAGGGGAGAATTCACCCCTCCACTTT
CDR3 protein: CSAKTGENSPLHF
J gene: TRBJ1-6
clone size: .
D gene: TRBD1
V gene: TRBV29-1

CDR3 DNA: TGTGCCAGCTCACCTTTTAAATGGGACAGGGTCGCCGGGGAGCTGTTTTTT
CDR3 protein: CASSPFKWDRVAGELFF
J gene: TRBJ2-2
clone size: .
D gene: TRBD1
V gene: TRBV18

CDR3 DNA: TGCGCCAGCAGCCCCGGACTAGCGGGGCGAGAGCAGTTCTTC
CDR3 protein: CASSPGLAGREQFF
J gene: TRBJ2-1
clone size: .
D gene: TRBD2
V gene: TRBV4-1

CDR3 DNA: TGTGCCAGCACACAAACAGGGGCTTCCAACTATGGCTACACCTTC
CDR3 protein: CASTQTGASNYGYTF
J gene: TRBJ1-2
clone size: .
D gene: TRBD1
V gene: TRBV6-5

CDR3 DNA: TGTGCCAGCAGCGAGAGTAGTTCACCCCTCCACTTT
CDR3 protein: CASSESSSPLHF
J gene: TRBJ1-6
clone size: .
D gene: .
V gene: TRBV28

CDR3 DNA: TGTGCCAGCAGCCAATTAGCCGGGACTCTCCTTTGGGGTGGCTACACCTTC
CDR3 protein: CASSQLAGTLLWGGYTF
J gene: TRBJ1-2
clone size: .
D gene: .
V gene: TRBV7-9

CDR3 DNA: TGCGCCAGCAGCCAAGGTGTGAGTTTTGGCTATGGCTACACCTTC
CDR3 protein: CASSQGVSFGYGYTF
J gene: TRBJ1-2
clone size: .
D gene: .
V gene: TRBV4-3

CDR3 DNA: TGCGCCAGCAGCCAAGGTCTCGGCGGTCTAGTTTCCCACGAGCAGTACTTC
CDR3 protein: CASSQGLGGLVSHEQYF
J gene: TRBJ2-7
clone size: .
D gene: .
V gene: TRBV4-1

CDR3 DNA: TGTGCCAGCAGCTTAACACAGAGCTATGGCTACACCTTC
CDR3 protein: CASSLTQSYGYTF
J gene: TRBJ1-2
clone size: .
D gene: .
V gene: TRBV7-9

CDR3 DNA: TGTGCCAGCACAGACAGGTGGGATGGCTACACCTTC
CDR3 protein: CASTDRWDGYTF
J gene: TRBJ1-2
clone size: .
D gene: .
V gene: TRBV19

CDR3 DNA: TGTGCCAGTAGTACGGGATACTTGGGTAGCTATGGCTACACCTTC
CDR3 protein: CASSTGYLGSYGYTF
J gene: TRBJ1-2
clone size: few
D gene: .
V gene: TRBV19

CDR3 DNA: TGTGCCAGCAGTGCCAGGAAGTCTTCCACCACAGATACGCAGTATTTT
CDR3 protein: CASSARKSSTTDTQYF
J gene: TRBJ2-3
clone size: .
D gene: .
V gene: TRBV2

CDR3 DNA: TGTGCCAGCAGTTACTCTCGGTATAATTCACCCCTCCACTTT
CDR3 protein: CASSYSRYNSPLHF
J gene: TRBJ1-6
clone size: few
D gene: .
V gene: TRBV6-5

CDR3 DNA: TGTGCCAGCAGCTTAAATACCGGGACTAGCGGGGGGAAGCAGTTCTTC
CDR3 protein: CASSLNTGTSGGKQFF
J gene: TRBJ2-1
clone size: once
D gene: TRBD2
V gene: TRBV7-2

CDR3 DNA: TGTGCCAGCACCCCGGGGTCGAACACTGAAGCTTTCTTT
CDR3 protein: CASTPGSNTEAFF
J gene: TRBJ1-1
clone size: .
D gene: .
V gene: TRBV28

CDR3 DNA: TGTGCCATCAATGACACAGGGGTCGAGACCCAGTACTTC
CDR3 protein: CAINDTGVETQYF
J gene: TRBJ2-5
clone size: .
D gene: TRBD1
V gene: TRBV10-3

CDR3 DNA: TGTGCCAGCAGTAGAGGGATCGGGAATCAGCCCCAGCATTTT
CDR3 protein: CASSRGIGNQPQHF
J gene: TRBJ1-5
clone size: .
D gene: .
V gene: TRBV2

CDR3 DNA: TGTGCCAGCAGTTCAGGGGCCAATGGCTACACCTTC
CDR3 protein: CASSSGANGYTF
J gene: TRBJ1-2
clone size: once
D gene: .
V gene: TRBV12-3/TRBV12-4

CDR3 DNA: TGCGCCACTAACGCAGCGGGGGGGCCGGGCACCGGGGAGCTGTTTTTT
CDR3 protein: CATNAAGGPGTGELFF
J gene: TRBJ2-2
clone size: .
D gene: TRBD2
V gene: TRBV5-1

CDR3 DNA: TGTGCCAGCAGCTTAGTAGCCCTTAATTCACCCCTCCACTTT
CDR3 protein: CASSLVALNSPLHF
J gene: TRBJ1-6
clone size: .
D gene: .
V gene: TRBV7-8